Sequencing of this T cell receptor beta chain was carried out in a study of blood T cell repertoires in COVID-19. Germline V gene sequence: CDR1 MRHNA, CDR2 SNTAGT. The CDR3 totals 11 residues. V shed 9 bases and J shed 7 bases, with 12 bases lying between them. The method was immunoSEQ multiplex PCR; TCRdb's version includes in-frame clones alone and lacks a portion of them. Of around 250,000 clones in the sample, approximately 89% were seen once. The specimen was peripheral blood. This receptor was taken from a man between 35 and 55 years old with active or convalescent COVID-19. The rearrangement links TRBV6-4 to TRBJ1-2; a weak D match, TRBD1 (5 bases). DNA of the CDR3: TGTGCCAGTAGGGGCTTCACTGGCTACACCTTC. It yields the protein CASRGFTGYTF.